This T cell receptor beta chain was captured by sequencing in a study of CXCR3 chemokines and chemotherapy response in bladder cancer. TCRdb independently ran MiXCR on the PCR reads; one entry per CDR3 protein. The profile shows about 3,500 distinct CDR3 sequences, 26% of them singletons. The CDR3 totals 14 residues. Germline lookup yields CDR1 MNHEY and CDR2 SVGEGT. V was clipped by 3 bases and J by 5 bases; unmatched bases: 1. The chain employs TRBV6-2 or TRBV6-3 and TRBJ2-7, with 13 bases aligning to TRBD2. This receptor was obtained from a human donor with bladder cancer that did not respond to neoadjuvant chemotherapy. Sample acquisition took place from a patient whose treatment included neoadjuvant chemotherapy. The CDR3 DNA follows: TGTGCCAGCAGTTATGGACTAGCGGGGGACGAGCAGTACTTC. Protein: CASSYGLAGDEQYF.